This record covers a single TCR beta chain. Its antigen remains unknown. This sample is drawn from a study of beta chain features in type 1 diabetes. Study-wide findings and caveats: Although PCR might favor shorter templates, it would do so equally in patients and controls. The study found moderately but significantly shorter TCRB CDR3s in all four CD4+ subsets of Type 1 diabetes patients. Insertions at VDJ junctions were less frequent in type 1 diabetes patients. These patients also deleted more nucleotides at the same junctions.

V was shortened by 5 bases and J by 0 bases, with 8 bases between the two germline ends. The germline V gene has CDR1 GTSNPN and CDR2 SVGIG (reference sequence). The CDR3 is 13 amino acids. Every isolated RNA sample was fully reverse transcribed, so sequencing captured expressed TCRB transcripts. The read count averaged roughly 4 million across naive, central memory and regulatory T cell samples. The protocol was immunoSEQ multiplex PCR, while the TCRdb copy is restricted to in-frame clones and leaves out a portion. This table holds hundreds of thousands of clones, approximately 15% found once. Averaging approximately 110 mL, one heparinised blood draw came from each individual donor.

This chain joins TRBV30 and TRBJ1-5; D gene uncertain. This clonotype was sampled from a man between 18 and 29 years old with type 1 diabetes. The sample was naive CD4+ T cells from blood. CDR3 region: CAWDEDSNQPQHF. In DNA form, the CDR3 reads TGTGCCTGGGACGAGGATAGCAATCAGCCCCAGCATTTT. The full variable domain, in which reference TRBV30 and TRBJ1-5 provide the parts outside the CDR3, is SQTIHQWPATLVQPVGSPLSLECTVEGTSNPNLYWYRQAAGRGLQLLFYSVGIGQISSEVPQNLSASRPQDRQFILSSKKLLLSDSGFYLCAWDEDSNQPQHFGDGTRLSIL.